Shown below are 25 T cell receptor beta chains from a single sample sequenced in a study of blood T cells in healthy people across ages. For the second PCR, which ran for 7 to 11 cycles, a sample-barcoded 5' primer and a J-beta primer mix were used. TCRdb called the 5' RACE reads again in MiXCR, with one record for every CDR3 protein. The sample contains nearly 800,000 distinct CDR3 sequences, 25% of which appear only once. The same sample was also studied in work on T cells of mothers and their children.

The specimen sequenced was blood. The receptor source for this set is a boy under 18 in good health.

The chain recombines TRBV4-3 with TRBJ2-1, with 7 nucleotides matching TRBD2. TRBJ2-7 matches the DNA end more closely, so the J call is doubtful. The CDR3 extends over 15 amino acids. The germline V gene encodes CDR1 LGHNA and CDR2 YSLEER. CDR3 coding DNA: TGCGCCAGCAGTCCCTACAGCGGGATAAACTACGAGCAGTACTTC. It specifies CASSPYSGINYEQYF.

The chain has TRBV7-2 and TRBJ2-1; D is unclear. Germline CDR1 SGHTA, CDR2 FQGNSA. The CDR3 extends over 15 amino acids. V lost 8 bases and J lost 7, with 21 bases in between. The CDR3 DNA is TGTGCCAGCTCCCTGGGGTCGGGCAATCTTAATGAGCAGTTCTTC. This codes for CASSLGSGNLNEQFF.

This clonotype was counted between two and nine times. This chain joins TRBV6-6 and TRBJ2-1; D gene unclear. Per the germline V gene, CDR1 is MNHNY and CDR2 is SVGAGI (reference sequence). V was clipped by 6 bases and J by 9 bases, with 15 bases between them. CDR3 length: 13 residues. The CDR3 bases are TGTGCCAGCAGCCTCCCCGGGCAGTTTGAGCAGTTCTTC. Encoded protein: CASSLPGQFEQFF.

This clonotype was seen a single time. The chain combines TRBV29-1 with TRBJ2-3; TRBD2 matches 10 bases. Germline trimming cut 8 bases from V and 5 bases from J; bases unmatched to any gene: 10. Germline-derived CDR1 and CDR2 are SQVTM and ANQGSEA. This CDR3 has 14 residues. The CDR3 nucleotides read TGCAGCTCGCGACTAGCGGGCCTGATAGATACGCAGTATTTT. As protein: CSSRLAGLIDTQYF.

The rearrangement joins TRBV29-1 to TRBJ2-7; D is perhaps TRBD1 (7 bases). V lost 2 bases and J lost 0, with 11 bases in between. The CDR3 covers 14 residues. CDR1 and CDR2 (germline): SQVTM, ANQGSEA. The CDR3 region is CSVETQGGSYEQYF. Here the CDR3 DNA reads TGCAGCGTTGAAACGCAGGGGGGCTCCTACGAGCAGTACTTC.

With regard to this clonotype: One end of the junction fails to match germline, which may point to a read error. V and J are TRBV20-1 and TRBJ2-2; tentatively, D is TRBD2 (5 bases). This CDR3 has 15 residues. CDR1 and CDR2 from the germline V gene are DFQATT and SNEGSKA (reference sequence). The CDR3 spells CGARDTGIHTGELFF. DNA for the CDR3: TGCGGTGCTAGAGATACCGGGATTCACACCGGGGAGCTGTTTTTT.

This clonotype was counted a few times. The rearrangement links TRBV20-1 to TRBJ2-5; perhaps TRBD1 as D (6 bases). The J call is uncertain, as TRBJ2-7 better fits the DNA end. Germline-derived CDR1 and CDR2 are DFQATT and SNEGSKA (reference sequence). CDR3 size: 14 residues. CDR3 DNA sequence: TGCAGTGCTAGTCCCGGGACAAACCCCTACGAGCAGTACTTC. Its translation: CSASPGTNPYEQYF.

This clonotype was found a few times. The V call is TRBV7-2, the J call TRBJ2-2; perhaps TRBD1 as D (7 bases). The germline V and J ends were trimmed by 5 bases and 5 bases, with 21 bases remaining between them. The CDR3 spans 17 residues. Germline CDR1 and CDR2: SGHTA and FQGNSA. This chain's CDR3 is CASSTRQGGSGTGELFF. The DNA for the CDR3 is TGTGCCAGCAGCACGCGACAGGGAGGATCGGGGACCGGGGAGCTGTTTTTT.

V is TRBV20-1 and J is TRBJ1-2; 7 positions match TRBD1. Per the germline V gene, CDR1 is DFQATT and CDR2 is SNEGSKA (reference sequence). The CDR3 spans 14 residues. With V trimmed by 1 base and J by 4 bases, 6 bases remained unmatched. This chain's CDR3 is CSARATGFGYGYTF. The DNA for the CDR3 is TGCAGTGCTAGAGCGACAGGGTTTGGCTATGGCTACACCTTC.

This clonotype was seen a few times. The chain couples TRBV6-5 to TRBJ2-7, with a possible D match to TRBD1 (5 bases). Germline V gene lookup returns CDR1 MNHEY and CDR2 SVGAGI. Trimming pared 0 bases from V and 2 bases from J, leaving 11 bases between. The length of the CDR3 is 15 residues. The CDR3 bases are TGTGCCAGCAGTTACTCGGGCCTACAGGCCTACGAGCAGTACTTC. Encoded protein: CASSYSGLQAYEQYF.

This clonotype was seen more than once but under ten times. The rearrangement links TRBV6-1 to TRBJ2-5, with no clear D. The last part of the DNA fits TRBJ2-1 better; the J call may be wrong. CDR3 length: 13 residues. The V gene's germline CDR1 is MNHNS and CDR2 SASEGT. CDR3 residues: CASSVGLDNEQFF. CDR3 coding DNA: TGTGCCAGCAGTGTAGGCTTAGACAATGAGCAGTTCTTC.

This clonotype has only a few counts. This chain connects TRBV7-3 to TRBJ2-3; 9 bases align to TRBD2. CDR3 length equals 16 residues. With V trimmed by 5 bases and J by 1 base, 7 bases remained unmatched. Germline CDR1 is SGHTA and CDR2 is FQGTGA. This chain's CDR3 is CASSPTGTSRTDTQYF. As DNA, the CDR3 is TGTGCCAGCAGCCCCACCGGGACTAGCCGCACAGATACGCAGTATTTT. The full variable domain, rest sourced from reference TRBV7-3 and TRBJ2-3, is GAGVSQTPSNKVTEKGKYVELRCDPISGHTALYWYRQSLGQGPEFLIYFQGTGAADDSGLPNDRFFAVRPEGSVSTLKIQRTERGDSAVYLCASSPTGTSRTDTQYFGPGTRLTVL.

The rearrangement links TRBV7-2 to TRBJ1-1; D possibly corresponds to TRBD1 (6 bases). V was cut by 5 bases and J by 8 bases, with 27 bases left in between. This CDR3 contains 17 residues. Germline CDR1 reads SGHTA; CDR2 reads FQGNSA. The CDR3 DNA follows: TGTGCCAGCAGCGACAGGTTAGGGACTTTCCGGACCCACGAAGCTTTCTTT. It yields the protein CASSDRLGTFRTHEAFF.

The genes are TRBV5-1 and TRBJ2-1; D is unclear. Germline V lookup: CDR1 SGHRS, CDR2 YFSETQ. CDR3 length equals 16 residues. V lost 0 bases and J 0 bases, leaving 10 bases between the germline ends. The CDR3 here is CASSLDPLSSYNEQFF. As DNA, the CDR3 is TGCGCCAGCAGCTTGGATCCCCTGAGCTCCTACAATGAGCAGTTCTTC. Full variable domain (remainder filled in from reference TRBV5-1 and TRBJ2-1): KAGVTQTPRYLIKTRGQQVTLSCSPISGHRSVSWYQQTPGQGLQFLFEYFSETQRNKGNFPGRFSGRQFSNSRSEMNVSTLELGDSALYLCASSLDPLSSYNEQFFGPGTRLTVL.

With regard to this clonotype: Because the CDR3 is missing its conserved closing phenylalanine or tryptophan, this is likely a read error. V and J are TRBV2 and TRBJ2-7; 7 bases are shared with TRBD1. Germline-derived CDR1 and CDR2 are SNHLY and FYNNEI. The CDR3 is made up of 12 amino acids. J was trimmed by 4 bases and V by 4 bases; bases with no gene match: 1. The CDR3 region is CASSGQGYEQYL. The CDR3 coding sequence is TGTGCCAGCAGTGGACAGGGTTACGAGCAGTACCTC.

This clonotype is a singleton in its sample. The chain is built from TRBV9 and TRBJ2-4; 7 bases are a match to TRBD1. The CDR3 contains 13 residues. CDR1 is SGDLS and CDR2 is YYNGEE in the germline V gene. With V trimmed by 4 bases and J by 6 bases, 4 bases remained unmatched. CDR3 DNA: TGTGCCAGCAGCTTCGGGACAGCAAACATTCAGTACTTC. Translating gives CASSFGTANIQYF.

Regarding this clonotype: The junction differs from germline at one of its ends, possibly a read error. The rearrangement uses TRBV7-3 and TRBJ2-3; 11 positions agree with TRBD1. The CDR3 has 18 residues. Germline lookup yields CDR1 SGHTA and CDR2 FQGTGA. The CDR3 is CASSSPGQGGSGTDTQYF. DNA of the CDR3: TGCGCCAGCAGCTCACCGGGACAGGGGGGTTCTGGCACAGATACGCAGTATTTT.

The chain has TRBV27 and TRBJ2-1, with 9 positions matching TRBD1. CDR1 and CDR2 from the germline V gene are MNHEY and SMNVEV (reference sequence). With V trimmed by 4 bases and J by 8 bases, 18 bases remained unmatched. This CDR3 comprises 18 residues. The CDR3 here is CASSSFGLGGDRDHEQFF. CDR3 coding DNA: TGTGCCAGCAGTTCCTTCGGGTTAGGGGGGGACAGGGACCATGAGCAGTTCTTC.

The chain is built from TRBV10-3 and TRBJ1-4; D is possibly TRBD1 (5 bases). There are 17 residues in the CDR3. V gave up 4 bases and J gave up 8 bases, with 23 bases separating them. Germline CDR1 and CDR2: ENHRY and SYGVKD. CDR3 amino acids: CAISVSNVSVKGEKLFF. CDR3 nucleotide sequence: TGTGCCATCAGTGTTTCGAATGTATCGGTGAAGGGGGAAAAACTGTTTTTT.

About this clonotype itself: Mismatch with germline at one junction end may stem from a read error. The chain uses TRBV28 and TRBJ2-7; 14 bases are shared with TRBD2. The germline CDR1 and CDR2 sequences are MDHEN and SYDVKM. This CDR3 spans 16 amino acids. CDR3 bases: TGTGCCTGCAGTCCCTGGACTAGCGGGAGGACCTACGAGCAGTACTTC. This translates into CACSPWTSGRTYEQYF.

This chain links TRBV5-1 with TRBJ2-5; D is tentatively TRBD1 or TRBD2 (5 bases each). Germline lookup yields CDR1 SGHRS and CDR2 YFSETQ. The CDR3 loop spans 14 amino acids. V was shortened by 4 bases and J by 1 base, with 11 bases between the two germline ends. The CDR3 sequence is CASSPGSTQETQYF. CDR3 nucleotides: TGCGCCAGCAGCCCAGGGAGCACCCAAGAGACCCAGTACTTC.

This clonotype occurred a few times. V usage is TRBV15 and J usage is TRBJ1-5; D remains ambiguous. This CDR3 contains 13 residues. The V gene's germline CDR1 is LNHNV and CDR2 YYDKDF (reference sequence). V lost 4 bases and J lost 6, with 10 bases in between. The CDR3 is CATSTRTGQPQHF. As DNA, the CDR3 is TGTGCCACCAGCACTAGGACGGGTCAGCCCCAGCATTTT.

V is TRBV28 and J is TRBJ1-5; D gene unclear. Trimming stripped 2 bases from V and 3 bases from J, with 11 bases between. The CDR3 is made up of 15 amino acids. The germline V gene has CDR1 MDHEN and CDR2 SYDVKM. The CDR3 sequence is CASSLSGSYNQPQHF. CDR3 bases: TGTGCCAGCAGTTTAAGCGGCAGCTACAATCAGCCCCAGCATTTT.

This clonotype occurred a few times. This chain connects TRBV27 to TRBJ2-5, with 7 bases aligning to TRBD1. The DNA end is more similar to TRBJ2-7, so the J call may be wrong. The CDR3 runs to 13 residues. Looked up from germline, CDR1 is MNHEY and CDR2 is SMNVEV (reference sequence). CDR3 sequence (DNA): TGTGCCAGCAGTGTAGGGACAGTCTACGAGCAGTACTTC. It encodes CASSVGTVYEQYF.

The V call is TRBV7-9, the J call TRBJ1-6; 7 bases agree with TRBD1. The CDR3 has 14 residues. The V segment lost 5 bases and the J segment 7 bases; nucleotides outside the gene matches: 5. Germline V gene sequence: CDR1 SEHNR, CDR2 FQNEAQ (reference sequence). CDR3 sequence: CASSLGQQNSPLHF. The CDR3 nucleotides read TGTGCCAGCAGCCTGGGACAGCAGAATTCACCCCTCCACTTT.